Listed below are T cell receptor beta chains from one sample, sequenced in a study of CD8 T cells in Susac syndrome. A single record per CDR3 protein comes from TCRdb applying MiXCR to the immunoSEQ multiplex PCR reads. The top ten hold less than 0.35% of the sample, which has about 100,000 distinct CDR3 sequences, roughly 96% seen once. Sequencing was performed on CD8+ T cells from PBMCs. The receptors derive from a human donor with Susac syndrome. The CDR3 runs from the conserved cysteine through the conserved F or W. D genes are given only for firm matches. A clone size is listed for some rows: how often the clone was seen (once, few, many), or a class if it is expanded.

cdr3_aa | cdr3_nt | j_call | d_call | clone_size | cdr3_length | v_call
CASKDSPYEQYF | TGCGCCAGCAAGGACAGTCCCTACGAGCAGTACTTC | TRBJ2-7 | NA | once | 12 | TRBV10-2
CASGGSYYEQYF | TGTGCCAGCGGCGGGTCCTACTACGAGCAGTACTTC | TRBJ2-7 | NA | NA | 12 | TRBV12-3/TRBV12-4
CASSSLAGEPDTQYF | TGTGCCAGCAGCTCCCTAGCGGGAGAGCCAGATACGCAGTATTTT | TRBJ2-3 | TRBD2 | NA | 15 | TRBV5-6
CASSLQTGGIYGYTF | TGTGCCAGCAGCCTTCAGACAGGGGGCATCTATGGCTACACCTTC | TRBJ1-2 | TRBD1 | NA | 15 | TRBV5-6
CASSVGIDTQYF | TGTGCCAGCAGCGTAGGGATAGATACGCAGTATTTT | TRBJ2-3 | NA | NA | 12 | TRBV9
CASGLTYQETQYF | TGCGCCAGCGGCCTTACCTACCAAGAGACCCAGTACTTC | TRBJ2-5 | NA | NA | 13 | TRBV5-1
CASSVGGAGGTEAFF | TGTGCCAGCAGCGTAGGGGGGGCTGGGGGCACTGAAGCTTTCTTT | TRBJ1-1 | NA | NA | 15 | TRBV9
CSAREKGEDEQYF | TGCAGTGCTAGAGAAAAAGGCGAGGACGAGCAGTACTTC | TRBJ2-7 | NA | NA | 13 | TRBV20-1
CSARDLIEGPSRETQYF | TGCAGTGCTAGAGATCTCATTGAGGGACCTAGTAGGGAGACCCAGTACTTC | TRBJ2-5 | NA | NA | 17 | TRBV20-1
CASSLIGTQSSYEQYF | TGTGCCAGCAGTTTAATTGGGACCCAGAGCTCCTACGAGCAGTACTTC | TRBJ2-7 | NA | NA | 16 | TRBV28
CASSSWGQGNTGELFF | TGTGCCAGCAGTTCCTGGGGACAGGGGAACACCGGGGAGCTGTTTTTT | TRBJ2-2 | TRBD1 | NA | 16 | TRBV28
CASQVGDREQFF | TGCGCCAGCCAGGTCGGGGACAGGGAGCAGTTCTTC | TRBJ2-1 | TRBD1 | NA | 12 | TRBV5-1
CASSPMTGGDEQYF | TGTGCCAGCAGCCCGATGACAGGGGGCGACGAGCAGTACTTC | TRBJ2-7 | TRBD1 | NA | 14 | TRBV7-9
CSVVQIHNTEAFF | TGCAGCGTGGTACAGATACACAACACTGAAGCTTTCTTT | TRBJ1-1 | NA | NA | 13 | TRBV29-1
CASSLGGQASNYGYTF | TGTGCCAGCAGCTTAGGCGGACAGGCATCTAACTATGGCTACACCTTC | TRBJ1-2 | TRBD1 | NA | 16 | TRBV13
CATSGITGDNEQFF | TGTGCCACCAGCGGAATCACAGGGGACAATGAGCAGTTCTTC | TRBJ2-1 | TRBD1 | NA | 14 | TRBV15
CASSPSGQGAGYGYTF | TGTGCCAGCAGCCCTTCCGGACAGGGGGCTGGGTATGGCTACACCTTC | TRBJ1-2 | TRBD1 | NA | 16 | TRBV14
CASSLQGTNEKLFF | TGTGCCAGCAGCTTACAGGGAACTAATGAAAAACTGTTTTTT | TRBJ1-4 | NA | NA | 14 | TRBV7-9
CASSQDLASYEQYF | TGTGCCAGCAGCCAAGATCTGGCCTCCTACGAGCAGTACTTC | TRBJ2-7 | NA | NA | 14 | TRBV14
CASSSPTVAPGGYTF | TGCGCCAGCAGCTCCCCGACGGTCGCCCCTGGTGGCTACACCTTC | TRBJ1-2 | NA | NA | 15 | TRBV5-1
CASSQDLDRGADTQYF | TGTGCCAGCAGCCAAGACTTGGACAGGGGTGCCGATACGCAGTATTTT | TRBJ2-3 | TRBD1 | NA | 16 | TRBV3-1
CASSLRVRGLYYSNQPQHF | TGTGCCAGCAGTTTGCGGGTCAGGGGGCTTTACTATAGCAATCAGCCCCAGCATTTT | TRBJ1-5 | TRBD1 | NA | 19 | TRBV12-3/TRBV12-4
CASSLVEPGIETQYF | TGTGCCAGCAGCTTAGTTGAGCCCGGAATAGAGACCCAGTACTTC | TRBJ2-5 | NA | NA | 15 | TRBV11-2
CASSLDREGTQYF | TGTGCCAGCAGTTTGGACAGGGAGGGGACCCAGTACTTC | TRBJ2-5 | NA | NA | 13 | TRBV5-4
CSVVRGGYGYTF | TGCAGCGTTGTTCGGGGCGGGTATGGCTACACCTTC | TRBJ1-2 | NA | NA | 12 | TRBV29-1
CASSLGGSTREQYF | TGTGCCAGCAGCTTAGGGGGCTCTACGCGGGAGCAGTACTTC | TRBJ2-7 | NA | NA | 14 | TRBV7-9
CASRLGTMGTQYF | TGTGCCAGCAGGCTCGGGACTATGGGGACCCAGTACTTC | TRBJ2-5 | TRBD2 | NA | 13 | TRBV3-1
CSARTSDYEQYF | TGCAGTGCGAGGACTAGTGATTACGAGCAGTACTTC | TRBJ2-7 | TRBD2 | NA | 12 | TRBV20-1
CASSGGAGEQYF | TGTGCCAGCAGTGGCGGGGCGGGCGAGCAGTACTTC | TRBJ2-7 | NA | NA | 12 | TRBV27
CASSSPGTELYGYTF | TGTGCCAGCAGTTCGCCAGGGACTGAACTCTATGGCTACACCTTC | TRBJ1-2 | NA | NA | 15 | TRBV12-3/TRBV12-4
CASSPMDVGRGYTF | TGTGCCAGCAGCCCGATGGACGTTGGGCGCGGCTACACCTTC | TRBJ1-2 | NA | NA | 14 | TRBV3-1
CSADSTDTQYF | TGCAGCGCTGACAGCACAGATACGCAGTATTTT | TRBJ2-3 | NA | NA | 11 | TRBV29-1
CASSSHQGRDEQFF | TGTGCCAGCAGTAGCCATCAGGGAAGGGATGAGCAGTTCTTC | TRBJ2-1 | NA | NA | 14 | TRBV12-3/TRBV12-4
CSVRTLYGSEAFF | TGCAGCGTTAGGACCCTCTATGGGTCTGAAGCTTTCTTT | TRBJ1-1 | NA | NA | 13 | TRBV29-1
CASREQGNIQYF | TGTGCCAGTAGGGAACAGGGGAACATTCAGTACTTC | TRBJ2-4 | TRBD1 | NA | 12 | TRBV12-3/TRBV12-4
CASAPGGSYEQYF | TGTGCCTCCGCACCGGGGGGCAGTTACGAGCAGTACTTC | TRBJ2-7 | NA | NA | 13 | TRBV3-1
CAISRQGDEQFF | TGTGCCATCAGTAGACAGGGAGATGAGCAGTTCTTC | TRBJ2-1 | TRBD1 | NA | 12 | TRBV10-3
CASSLAAGERPDEQYF | TGTGCCAGCAGCTTAGCCGCAGGAGAGCGCCCGGACGAGCAGTACTTC | TRBJ2-7 | NA | NA | 16 | TRBV7-9
CASSSTSGTGGGYTF | TGTGCCAGCAGCTCCACATCTGGGACAGGGGGTGGCTACACCTTC | TRBJ1-2 | TRBD1 | NA | 15 | TRBV7-3
CASRVGNEQFF | TGTGCCAGCAGGGTGGGCAATGAGCAGTTCTTC | TRBJ2-1 | NA | NA | 11 | TRBV6-4
CASSSNTVREAFF | TGCGCCAGCAGCTCGAATACCGTCCGTGAAGCTTTCTTT | TRBJ1-1 | NA | NA | 13 | TRBV5-1
CASSPVGQRSSGANVLTF | TGTGCCAGCAGCCCAGTCGGACAGAGAAGCTCTGGGGCCAACGTCCTGACTTTC | TRBJ2-6 | NA | NA | 18 | TRBV7-9